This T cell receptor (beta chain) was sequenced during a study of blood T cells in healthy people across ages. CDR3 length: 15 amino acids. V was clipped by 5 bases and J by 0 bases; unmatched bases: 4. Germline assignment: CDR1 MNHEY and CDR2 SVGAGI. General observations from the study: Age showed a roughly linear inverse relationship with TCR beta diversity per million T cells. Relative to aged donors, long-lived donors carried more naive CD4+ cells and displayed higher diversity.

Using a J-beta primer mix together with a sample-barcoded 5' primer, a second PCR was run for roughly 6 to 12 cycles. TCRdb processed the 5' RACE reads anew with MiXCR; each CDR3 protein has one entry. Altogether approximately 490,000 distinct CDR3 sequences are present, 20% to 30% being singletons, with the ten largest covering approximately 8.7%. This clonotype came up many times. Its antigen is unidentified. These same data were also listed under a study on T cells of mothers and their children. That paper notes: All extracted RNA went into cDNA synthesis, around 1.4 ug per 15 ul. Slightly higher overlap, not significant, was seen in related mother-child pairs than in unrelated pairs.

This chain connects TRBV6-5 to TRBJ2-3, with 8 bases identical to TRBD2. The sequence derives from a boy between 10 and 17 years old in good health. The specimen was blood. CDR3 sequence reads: CASSTGLASTDTQYF. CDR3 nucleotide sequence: TGTGCCAGCAGTACCGGACTAGCAAGCACAGATACGCAGTATTTT.